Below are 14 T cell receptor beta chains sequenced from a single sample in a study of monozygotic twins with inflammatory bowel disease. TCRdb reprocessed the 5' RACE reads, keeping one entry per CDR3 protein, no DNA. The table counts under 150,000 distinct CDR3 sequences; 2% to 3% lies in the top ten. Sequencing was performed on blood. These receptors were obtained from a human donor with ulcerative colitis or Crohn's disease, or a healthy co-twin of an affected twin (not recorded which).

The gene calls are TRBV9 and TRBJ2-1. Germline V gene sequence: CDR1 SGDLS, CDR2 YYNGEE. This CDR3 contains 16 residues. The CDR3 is CASSVEMMTPSNEQFF.

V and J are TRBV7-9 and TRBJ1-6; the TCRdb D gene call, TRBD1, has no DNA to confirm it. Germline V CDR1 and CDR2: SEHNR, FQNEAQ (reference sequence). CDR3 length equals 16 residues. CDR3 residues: CASSYPRDRNNSPLHF.

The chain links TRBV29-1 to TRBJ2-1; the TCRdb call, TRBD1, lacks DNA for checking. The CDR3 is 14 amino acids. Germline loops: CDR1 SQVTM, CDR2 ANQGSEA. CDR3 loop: CSVSRQGSYNEQFF.

CDR3 in amino acids: CASLNPGANTEAFF. V is TRBV6-1 and J is TRBJ1-1; TCRdb gives TRBD1 as the D gene, but with no DNA this cannot be confirmed. The germline CDR1 and CDR2 sequences are MNHNS and SASEGT. The CDR3 loop spans 14 amino acids.

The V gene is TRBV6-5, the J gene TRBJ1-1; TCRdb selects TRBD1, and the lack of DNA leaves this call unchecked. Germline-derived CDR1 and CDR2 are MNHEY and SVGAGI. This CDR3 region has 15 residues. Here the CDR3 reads CASSSNVQGGAEAFF.

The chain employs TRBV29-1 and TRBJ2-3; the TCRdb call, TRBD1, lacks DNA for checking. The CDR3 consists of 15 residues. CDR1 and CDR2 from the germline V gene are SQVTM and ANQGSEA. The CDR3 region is CSARQGQGATDTQYF.

CDR3 residues: CSARGTADTEAFF. This chain links TRBV20-1 with TRBJ1-1; with no DNA, the TCRdb D assignment of TRBD1 cannot be verified. Germline V gives CDR1 DFQATT, CDR2 SNEGSKA (reference sequence). The CDR3 runs to 13 residues.

Here the CDR3 reads CASSLDGQGSEQYF. This chain connects TRBV5-1 to TRBJ2-7; the TCRdb call, TRBD1, lacks DNA for checking. CDR3 length: 14 residues. CDR1 SGHRS and CDR2 YFSETQ come from the germline V gene. Combining the CDR3 with reference TRBV5-1 and TRBJ2-7 gives the whole variable domain KAGVTQTPRYLIKTRGQQVTLSCSPISGHRSVSWYQQTPGQGLQFLFEYFSETQRNKGNFPGRFSGRQFSNSRSEMNVSTLELGDSALYLCASSLDGQGSEQYFGPGTRLTVT.

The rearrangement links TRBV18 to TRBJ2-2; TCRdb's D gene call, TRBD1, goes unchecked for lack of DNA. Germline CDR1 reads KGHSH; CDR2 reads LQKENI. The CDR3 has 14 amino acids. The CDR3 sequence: CASSSDSNTGELFF.

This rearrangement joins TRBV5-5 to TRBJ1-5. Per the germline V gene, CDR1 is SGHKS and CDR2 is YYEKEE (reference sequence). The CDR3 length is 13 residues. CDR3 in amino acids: CASSRGTNQPQHF.

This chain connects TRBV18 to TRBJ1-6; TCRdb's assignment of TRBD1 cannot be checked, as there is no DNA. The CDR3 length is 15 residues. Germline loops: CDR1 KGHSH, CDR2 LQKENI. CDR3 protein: CASSPRTAYNSPLHF.

The CDR3 spells CASSSRAGNTEAFF. The chain is built from TRBV11-3 and TRBJ1-1. This CDR3 spans 14 amino acids. CDR1 is SGHNT, CDR2 YENEEA, per germline.

This CDR3 is CAISQGAFDNSPLHF. The chain employs TRBV10-3 and TRBJ1-6; the D call of TRBD1 rests on TCRdb alone, since no DNA is present to check it. The CDR3 has 15 amino acids. The germline CDR1 and CDR2 sequences are ENHRY and SYGVKD.

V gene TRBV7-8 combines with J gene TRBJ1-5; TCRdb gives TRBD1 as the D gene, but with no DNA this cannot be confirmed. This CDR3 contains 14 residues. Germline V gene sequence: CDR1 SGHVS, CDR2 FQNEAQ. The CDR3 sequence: CASSKTGTNQPQHF. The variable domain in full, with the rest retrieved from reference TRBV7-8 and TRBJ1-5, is GAGVSQSPRYKVAKRGQDVALRCDPISGHVSLFWYQQALGQGPEFLTYFQNEAQLDKSGLPSDRFFAERPEGSVSTLKIQRTQQEDSAVYLCASSKTGTNQPQHFGDGTRLSIL.